This TCR beta chain was documented in a study of T cells after yellow fever vaccination. 5'RACE template switching added a universal primer site and UMIs to TCR cDNA. TCRdb re-analysed the 5' RACE reads in MiXCR, keeping a single row per CDR3 protein. Of 300,000 to 350,000 distinct CDR3 sequences listed, around 4.4% are singletons. This clonotype was seen a few times. The germline V and J ends were trimmed by 0 bases and 5 bases, with 5 bases remaining between them. The CDR3 runs to 12 residues. Germline V lookup: CDR1 MGHDK, CDR2 SYGVNS. The sequence was collected from a man aged 18-30 years who received the YFV17D yellow fever vaccine. The genes are TRBV25-1 and TRBJ2-7; D remains ambiguous. The input for sequencing was PBMCs, taken 15 days after the yellow fever booster vaccination. In DNA form, the CDR3 reads TGTGCCAGCAGTGAATACAGTAACGAGCAGTACTTC. Amino acids: CASSEYSNEQYF.